The 3 T cell receptor beta chains reported below all come from one sample, sequenced in a study of shared clonotypes between healthy human individuals. Naive CD8 cells lacked CD45RO and underwent positive selection for CCR7, leaving out terminally differentiated effector memory CD45RA+ cells. Here immunoSEQ multiplex PCR was the method, and the copy in TCRdb shows in-frame clones only, minus some. The data contain 550,000 to 750,000 clones, roughly 94% of them singletons. Sequencing was done on a sample of naive CD8+ T cells sorted from blood. Receptor source: a man younger than 40 in good health.

This clone came up a few times. This rearrangement joins TRBV29-1 to TRBJ1-2; D call uncertain. Per germline, CDR1 SQVTM and CDR2 ANQGSEA. V lost 3 bases, J lost 1 base, and 3 bases lay in between. The CDR3 is 11 residues long. For the CDR3, the DNA is TGCAGCGTTGAGATTAACTATGGCTACACCTTC. Translated, it gives CSVEINYGYTF.

The V and J genes are TRBV25-1 and TRBJ2-7; 10 bases agree with TRBD1. This CDR3 has 14 amino acids. The germline V gene has CDR1 MGHDK and CDR2 SYGVNS. J was trimmed by 6 bases and V by 7 bases; bases with no gene match: 9. Written as DNA, the CDR3 is TGTGCCAGCATAGATTCCGGGACAGGGGTCGAGCAGTACTTC. Protein product: CASIDSGTGVEQYF.

The chain recombines TRBV7-9 with TRBJ2-2; 9 bases are a match to TRBD2. J lost 1 base, V lost 5 bases, and 5 bases had no gene match. This CDR3 is built from 16 residues. Germline V gene data show CDR1 as SEHNR and CDR2 as FQNEAQ (reference sequence). The CDR3 protein is CASSQEAGGNTGELFF. The CDR3 DNA follows: TGTGCCAGCAGCCAAGAAGCGGGAGGGAACACCGGGGAGCTGTTTTTT.